The next 27 T cell receptor beta chains were all read from a single sample in a study of CD8+CD57+ T cells in acquired aplastic anemia (dated by TCRdb to 2016 to 2019). The instrument was an Illumina HiSeq 2000. TCR beta VDJ combination and CDR3 sequence profiling used genomic DNA as the template. The raw public reads went through TCRdb reprocessing: fastp at Q25, MiXCR clone calling, in-frame beta chains kept. Identical CDR3 protein sequences are pooled into one entry, listed with their most common genes and DNA. The sample profile shows about 160,000 distinct CDR3 sequences; less than 60% of them were found once. Less than 3% of the sample is in the top ten clones. Flow cytometry had shown CD8+CD57+ cell expansion in the patients selected for sequencing. Specimen: sorted CD4+, CD8+, or CD8+CD57+ T cells (not recorded which) from PBMCs. These receptors came from a human donor with aplastic anemia.

This clonotype was detected only a few times. The V call is TRBV5-1, the J call TRBJ1-3, with D unresolved. The germline CDR1 and CDR2 sequences are SGHRS and YFSETQ. The CDR3 sequence is 17 residues long. V dropped 0 bases and J dropped 2 bases, with 15 bases sitting between them. The CDR3 here is CASSLGAIRGPGNTIYF. The CDR3 region has the DNA TGCGCCAGCAGCTTGGGGGCCATTCGAGGCCCTGGAAACACCATATATTTT.

This chain connects TRBV29-1 to TRBJ2-3, with a possible D match to TRBD1 (6 bases). CDR3 size: 12 residues. Trimming pared 3 bases from V and 8 bases from J, leaving 12 bases between. From germline, CDR1 is SQVTM and CDR2 ANQGSEA. CDR3 loop: CSVELLQGTQYF. CDR3 in DNA: TGCAGCGTTGAGTTGTTACAGGGTACGCAGTATTTT.

CDR3 in DNA: TGCGCCAGCAGCTCGATGGGGGTGGGGGCCGAGCAGTACTTC. Its protein is CASSSMGVGAEQYF. The chain has TRBV5-1 and TRBJ2-7; tentatively, D is TRBD1 (6 bases). V gave up 3 bases and J gave up 6 bases, with 16 bases separating them. Germline V CDR1 and CDR2: SGHRS, YFSETQ. The CDR3 totals 14 residues. The variable domain in full, completed from reference TRBV5-1 and TRBJ2-7, reads KAGVTQTPRYLIKTRGQQVTLSCSPISGHRSVSWYQQTPGQGLQFLFEYFSETQRNKGNFPGRFSGRQFSNSRSEMNVSTLELGDSALYLCASSSMGVGAEQYFGPGTRLTVT.

This clonotype occurred once. As the CDR3 is not closed by the conserved phenylalanine or tryptophan, this likely results from a read error. J is TRBJ1-1 and V is TRBV30; unclear D gene. V was shortened by 2 bases and J by 0 bases, with 4 bases between the two germline ends. Germline-derived CDR1 and CDR2 are GTSNPN and SVGIG (reference sequence). CDR3 length: 12 residues. CDR3 sequence: CAWSKMNTEAFL. As DNA, the CDR3 is TGTGCCTGGAGTAAGATGAACACTGAAGCTTTCCTT.

This clonotype appeared many times. The chain combines TRBV3-1 with TRBJ1-2; D is unclear. The CDR3 has 11 residues. Germline-derived CDR1 and CDR2 are LGHDT and YNNKEL (reference sequence). V was pared by 0 bases and J by 8 bases, with 4 bases between. The CDR3, as DNA: TGTGCCAGCAGCCAAGAGAGGGGCTACACCTTC. It translates to CASSQERGYTF.

This clonotype has at least ten counts. The chain uses TRBV5-4 and TRBJ2-1; possibly TRBD2 for D (6 bases). Trimming removed 2 bases at V and 0 bases at J, with 9 bases between. Looked up from germline, CDR1 is SGHNT and CDR2 is YYREEE (reference sequence). This CDR3 contains 15 residues. The CDR3 DNA follows: TGTGCCAGCAGCTTAACTAGCAACTCCTACAATGAGCAGTTCTTC. Translation: CASSLTSNSYNEQFF.

V is TRBV20-1 and J is TRBJ2-6, with unresolved D. V was clipped by 4 bases and J by 2 bases, with 6 bases between them. The germline gives CDR1 DFQATT, CDR2 SNEGSKA (reference sequence). This CDR3 contains 13 residues. The CDR3 sequence: CSATLAGANVLTF. The CDR3 region has the DNA TGCAGTGCTACCCTAGCTGGGGCCAACGTCCTGACTTTC.

As DNA, the CDR3 is TGCGCCAGCAGTCCCGGGACTAGCGGCCACGAGCAGTACTTC. Encoded protein: CASSPGTSGHEQYF. This chain joins TRBV10-1 and TRBJ2-7, with TRBD2 identical over 11 bases. With 5 bases clipped from V and 5 bases from J, the junction kept 5 bases outside the gene matches. Germline V CDR1 and CDR2: WNHNN, SYGVQD (reference sequence). The length of the CDR3 is 14 residues.

This clonotype was found many times. The chain has TRBV5-1 and TRBJ2-5; possible D gene TRBD1, 6 bases. The CDR3 is 15 amino acids. Per germline, CDR1 SGHRS and CDR2 YFSETQ. V dropped 4 bases and J dropped 6 bases, with 19 bases sitting between them. CDR3 in amino acids: CASSPSGTSGQTQYF. DNA of the CDR3: TGCGCCAGCAGCCCCTCCGGGACATCGGGACAGACCCAGTACTTC. The entire variable domain, with the rest obtained from reference TRBV5-1 and TRBJ2-5, is as follows: KAGVTQTPRYLIKTRGQQVTLSCSPISGHRSVSWYQQTPGQGLQFLFEYFSETQRNKGNFPGRFSGRQFSNSRSEMNVSTLELGDSALYLCASSPSGTSGQTQYFGPGTRLLVL.

This clonotype was seen repeatedly, ten times or more. V usage is TRBV9 and J usage is TRBJ2-3; 12 bases are a match to TRBD2. Germline V CDR1 and CDR2: SGDLS, YYNGEE. Unmatched junction bases numbered 7, after V lost 4 bases and J lost 1 base. The CDR3 is 17 residues long. The CDR3 sequence is CASSLLLAGGGTDTQYF. The DNA for the CDR3 is TGTGCCAGCAGCCTATTACTAGCGGGAGGAGGCACAGATACGCAGTATTTT.

The V gene is TRBV20-1, the J gene TRBJ2-1, with TRBD2 identical over 7 bases. Germline lookup yields CDR1 DFQATT and CDR2 SNEGSKA (reference sequence). V lost 6 bases to trimming and J lost 1 base; unmatched junction nucleotides: 12. The CDR3 runs 16 residues. CDR3 coding DNA: TGCAGTGCCAAACCGGCGGGGGAGGGGTCCTACAATGAGCAGTTCTTC. Encoded protein: CSAKPAGEGSYNEQFF.

The rearrangement uses TRBV5-4 and TRBJ2-3, with 10 bases aligning to TRBD2. V trimming: 2 bases; J trimming: 1 base; junction bases outside the gene matches: 4. CDR1 and CDR2 from the germline V gene are SGHNT and YYREEE (reference sequence). The CDR3 runs 16 residues. The CDR3 region is CASSFGTSVGTDTQYF. The CDR3 bases are TGTGCCAGCAGCTTCGGGACTAGCGTCGGCACAGATACGCAGTATTTT.

This clonotype was found many times. This chain links TRBV7-9 with TRBJ1-1; D perhaps matches TRBD1 (5 bases). The CDR3 is 12 residues long. The V gene lost 5 bases and the J gene lost 7 bases, with 11 bases spanning the gap. From germline, CDR1 is SEHNR and CDR2 FQNEAQ (reference sequence). CDR3 sequence reads: CASSRDGNEAFF. The DNA of the CDR3 is TGTGCCAGCAGCCGGGACGGAAATGAAGCTTTCTTT.

This clonotype was recorded many times. The chain joins TRBV5-8 to TRBJ2-5; the match to TRBD2 covers 8 bases. The CDR3 contains 15 residues. V lost 7 bases and J lost 5; bases outside the gene matches: 13. In germline, CDR1 is SGHTS, CDR2 YDEGEE. The CDR3 reads CASGGRSGSAETQYF. The CDR3 DNA is TGTGCCAGCGGAGGAAGAAGCGGGAGCGCCGAGACCCAGTACTTC.

This clonotype appeared a few times. CDR3 DNA sequence: TGTGCCAGCAGTTTGTGGCAGGGGGAGGACATTCAGTACTTC. Translated: CASSLWQGEDIQYF. This chain connects TRBV12-3 or TRBV12-4 to TRBJ2-4; D is possibly TRBD1 (7 bases). The CDR3 is 14 residues long. V lost 3 bases, J lost 8 bases, and 14 bases lay in between.

This clonotype is classed as medium-sized. V is TRBV19 and J is TRBJ2-1; TRBD2 is a possible D gene (6 bases). Germline CDR1 is LNHDA and CDR2 is SQIVND (reference sequence). The CDR3 spans 15 residues. V lost 3 bases and J 3 bases, leaving 12 bases between the germline ends. The CDR3 DNA sequence: TGTGCCAGTAGTATTTTTGCGGGGAACTACAATGAGCAGTTCTTC. It is translated as CASSIFAGNYNEQFF.

The chain couples TRBV30 to TRBJ1-2, with no clear D. In germline, CDR1 is GTSNPN, CDR2 SVGIG (reference sequence). CDR3 length: 15 residues. Trimming took off 0 bases at V and 0 bases at J, with 11 bases between the two ends. CDR3 region: CAWSVRSSANYGYTF. The CDR3, as DNA: TGTGCCTGGAGTGTACGGTCCTCAGCTAACTATGGCTACACCTTC. Full variable domain (missing parts from reference TRBV30 and TRBJ1-2): SQTIHQWPATLVQPVGSPLSLECTVEGTSNPNLYWYRQAAGRGLQLLFYSVGIGQISSEVPQNLSASRPQDRQFILSSKKLLLSDSGFYLCAWSVRSSANYGYTFGSGTRLTVV.

With regard to this clonotype: A read error is likely, as this CDR3 ends without the conserved phenylalanine or tryptophan. This chain uses TRBV9 with TRBJ2-1; 8 nucleotides match TRBD2. The junction had 14 bases not matched to a gene; V was cut back by 4 bases and J by 8 bases. The CDR3 has 16 amino acids. Per the germline V gene, CDR1 is SGDLS and CDR2 is YYNGEE. In DNA, the CDR3 is TGTGCCAGCAGCTATCAACTAGCGGTCCGGGGGGATGAGCAGTTCCTC. Translation: CASSYQLAVRGDEQFL.

This clonotype has a count of ten or more. The V and J genes are TRBV7-6 and TRBJ2-1; D perhaps matches TRBD2 (5 bases). CDR1 SGHVS and CDR2 FNYEAQ come from the germline V gene. This CDR3 has 14 residues. Trimming removed 5 bases at V and 6 bases at J, with 14 bases between. CDR3 amino acids: CASSAGVVGNEQFF. In DNA form, the CDR3 reads TGTGCCAGCAGCGCCGGGGTGGTAGGCAATGAGCAGTTCTTC. Variable domain in full (rest from reference TRBV7-6 and TRBJ2-1): GAGVSQSPRYKVTKRGQDVALRCDPISGHVSLYWYRQALGQGPEFLTYFNYEAQQDKSGLPNDRFSAERPEGSISTLTIQRTEQRDSAMYRCASSAGVVGNEQFFGPGTRLTVL.

This clonotype was recorded only once. The CDR3 here is CASSFSTTNTEAFF. Here the CDR3 DNA reads TGTGCCAGCAGCTTCTCGACAACGAACACTGAAGCTTTCTTT. The V and J genes are TRBV5-6 and TRBJ1-1; D is undetermined. Trimming pared 2 bases from V and 1 base from J, leaving 9 bases between. This CDR3 region has 14 residues. The germline V gene encodes CDR1 SGHDT and CDR2 YYEEEE.

This clonotype was counted only a few times. This rearrangement joins TRBV10-3 to TRBJ2-1; 7 bases are a match to TRBD1. Germline CDR1 ENHRY, CDR2 SYGVKD. Trimming took 6 bases from V and 2 from J; bases not matched to a gene: 7. The CDR3 extends over 15 amino acids. In DNA form, the CDR3 reads TGTGCCATCAGGACAGGGTTTGGGGCCTACAATGAGCAGTTCTTC. Amino acids: CAIRTGFGAYNEQFF.

This rearrangement joins TRBV20-1 to TRBJ2-1; 9 bases fit TRBD2. There are 19 residues in the CDR3. Germline CDR1 and CDR2: DFQATT and SNEGSKA (reference sequence). J lost 0 bases, V lost 3 bases, and 15 bases had no gene match. The CDR3 DNA reads as TGCAGTGCTAGTCGGCTAGCGGGAAGTGGGGGCGGCTCCTACAATGAGCAGTTCTTC. Protein sequence: CSASRLAGSGGGSYNEQFF.

The chain couples TRBV5-4 to TRBJ1-1; D is unclear. In germline, CDR1 is SGHNT, CDR2 YYREEE (reference sequence). This CDR3 is 15 amino acids long. The V gene lost 0 bases and the J gene lost 0 bases, with 9 bases spanning the gap. The CDR3 DNA reads as TGTGCCAGCAGCTTGGGTACCAGGCTGAACACTGAAGCTTTCTTT. This translates into CASSLGTRLNTEAFF.

The DNA of the CDR3 is TGTGCCAGCAAGCGGGAAGAGAATCAGCCCCAGCATTTT. Encoded protein: CASKREENQPQHF. This chain uses TRBV2 with TRBJ1-5; D gene unclear. The CDR3 extends over 13 amino acids. Germline V lookup: CDR1 SNHLY, CDR2 FYNNEI. The V and J ends lost 7 bases and 4 bases respectively, with 11 bases between them. The full variable domain, rest sourced from reference TRBV2 and TRBJ1-5, is EPEVTQTPSHQVTQMGQEVILRCVPISNHLYFYWYRQILGQKVEFLVSFYNNEISEKSEIFDDQFSVERPDGSNFTLKIRSTKLEDSAMYFCASKREENQPQHFGDGTRLSIL.

V gene TRBV28 combines with J gene TRBJ1-1; D call uncertain. This CDR3 region has 14 residues. Germline CDR1 is MDHEN and CDR2 is SYDVKM. Trimming took 2 bases from V and 4 from J, leaving 11 bases between them. The CDR3 nucleotides read TGTGCCAGCAGTTTACAACAGCCACCCACTGAAGCTTTCTTT. Translated: CASSLQQPPTEAFF.

This clonotype was counted ten times or more. V usage is TRBV6-5 and J usage is TRBJ2-2; D unclear. This CDR3 region has 14 residues. Germline CDR1 and CDR2: MNHEY and SVGAGI. The germline V and J ends were trimmed by 2 bases and 1 base, with 5 bases remaining between them. DNA of the CDR3: TGTGCCAGCAGTTACGGCGGGAACACCGGGGAGCTGTTTTTT. As protein: CASSYGGNTGELFF.

The chain has TRBV7-2 and TRBJ2-7, with 9 bases that match TRBD1. Germline V gene sequence: CDR1 SGHTA, CDR2 FQGNSA. J was trimmed by 0 bases and V by 5 bases; bases with no gene match: 5. This CDR3 contains 15 residues. The CDR3 DNA is TGTGCCAGCAGCACCGGACAGGGGAGCTCCTACGAGCAGTACTTC. Amino acid sequence: CASSTGQGSSYEQYF.